The sequence of this TCR beta chain was determined in a study of cytomegalovirus exposure and HLA in healthy donors. The V gene's germline CDR1 is SGHTA and CDR2 FQGNSA. Trimming took off 2 bases at V and 1 base at J, with 6 bases between the two ends. This CDR3 has 13 residues. Vbeta (60) and Jbeta (13) primers were used in the PCR. Libraries were prepared by immunoSEQ multiplex PCR; TCRdb keeps only in-frame clonotypes and omits some of them. Among about 160,000 clones listed, roughly 78% were seen once. V and J are TRBV7-2 and TRBJ2-7; D not resolved. Sequenced input: PBMCs. This sequence originates from a man aged 35 to 55 in good health and CMV-seropositive. The CDR3: CASSLLTSYEQYF. In nucleotides, the CDR3 is TGTGCCAGCAGCTTATTAACTTCCTACGAGCAGTACTTC. Drawing the rest from reference TRBV7-2 and TRBJ2-7, the complete variable domain is GAGVSQSPSNKVTEKGKDVELRCDPISGHTALYWYRQSLGQGLEFLIYFQGNSAPDKSGLPSDRFSAERTGGSVSTLTIQRTQQEDSAVYLCASSLLTSYEQYFGPGTRLTVT.